This TCR beta chain was recorded in a study of cytomegalovirus exposure and HLA in healthy donors. About this clone itself: Its specificity is unknown.

60 Vbeta and 13 Jbeta primers were used in PCR. Generated by immunoSEQ multiplex PCR, the TCRdb table keeps only in-frame clones and is missing some. This table has 70,000 to 90,000 clones, more than 70% appearing once. Nominal health characterized the donors when sampled, though unrecorded immune exposures were likely. The study, taken as a whole, reports: Upon later analysis, TCR association rates were observed to vary by HLA locus, being highest for DRB1 and lowest for HLA-C. The Asian-associated ancestry cluster reportedly had fewer N-insertions than the roughly 720-donor mean in a later analysis.

This TCR derives from a man aged 60-69 years in good health and CMV-seronegative. Material for sequencing was PBMCs.

The CDR3 bases are TGTGCCAGCAGCTTAGACCGCGGGGGAGGGGCAGATACGCAGTATTTT. This codes for CASSLDRGGGADTQYF. The rearrangement uses TRBV11-1 and TRBJ2-3, with 7 bases identical to TRBD2. This CDR3 is 16 amino acids long. In germline, CDR1 is SGHAT, CDR2 FQDESV (reference sequence). V dropped 1 base and J dropped 4; count of bases not matched to a gene: 8.